This T cell receptor (beta chain) was identified during a study of CXCR3-negative and CXCR3-positive naive CD8 T cells. Overall study results and limits: CXCR3 expression dropped partially after cryopreservation, and most assays relied on fresh PBMCs. Both naive subsets had comparably high diversity; memory CD8+ cells much lower. TRB CDR3s were more hydrophobic in CXCR3-positive than in CXCR3-negative naive cells.

cDNA libraries for TRB were generated by 5' RACE incorporating UMI labels. From the 5' RACE reads, TCRdb lists one entry per CDR3 protein and no DNA. Its table records under 150,000 distinct CDR3 sequences. Those CD8+ T cells considered naive were CD45RO-CCR7+CD27+CD95-. As concerns this clonotype: Its target is unknown.

The CDR3 extends over 14 amino acids. Germline V CDR1 and CDR2: SGHVS, FQNEAQ. The sequenced material came from naive CXCR3+ CD8+ T cells from blood. Subset reported: CD45RO-CCR7+CD27+CD95- naive CD8+ T cells expressing CXCR3 (TNR3+). V gene TRBV7-8 combines with J gene TRBJ2-1; TCRdb reports TRBD1, a call that lacks DNA to check it against. This sequence was found in a human donor in good health. Some clones in this sample may be carry-over from other donors' samples. This CDR3 is CASSLRGEYNEQFF. Filled out from reference TRBV7-8 and TRBJ2-1, the complete variable domain reads GAGVSQSPRYKVAKRGQDVALRCDPISGHVSLFWYQQALGQGPEFLTYFQNEAQLDKSGLPSDRFFAERPEGSVSTLKIQRTQQEDSAVYLCASSLRGEYNEQFFGPGTRLTVL.